A selection of T cell receptor beta chains follows, all from one sample in a study of T-cell reconstitution after alpha-beta-depleted transplantation in children. TCRdb analysed the PCR reads with MiXCR anew, one entry per CDR3 protein. Of about 340,000 distinct CDR3 sequences listed, roughly 17% are singletons. The sample was PBMCs, mostly from graft donor cells, taken 360 days after TCRalphabeta/CD19-depleted stem cell transplant. These receptors were collected from a male patient between 2 and 15 years old who had a stem cell transplant for acute lymphoblastic leukemia, so the T cells may come from the graft donor. The CDR3 runs from the conserved cysteine through the conserved F or W.

>TRBJ2-7|TRBV2
CASSWQLNGYEQYF
>TRBJ1-1|TRBV5-1
CASSSGQALTEAFF
>TRBJ2-1|TRBV6-5
CASSYRTSGYHNEQFF
>TRBJ2-3|TRBV12-3/TRBV12-4
CASSSPEVWGGSDTQYF
>TRBJ1-1|TRBV12-3/TRBV12-4
CASSSRMMGFTEAFF
>TRBJ2-1|TRBV24-1
CATSDSIYNEQFF
>TRBJ2-3|TRBV9
CASSVELGRTDTQYF
>TRBJ2-7|TRBV14
CASSRSGILISYEQYF
>TRBJ2-7|TRBV4-2
CASSQDFHLYEQYF
>TRBJ2-2|TRBV15
CATSRMTSGVGELFF
>TRBJ2-7|TRBV28
CASSTRGDYEQYF
>TRBJ2-5|TRBV4-2
CASSQRGMAGGPLETQYF
>TRBJ2-1|TRBV12-3/TRBV12-4
CASSSLTYSYNEQFF
>TRBJ2-7|TRBV20-1
CSASHGNGYEQYF
>TRBJ2-4|TRBV7-3
CASSAGQGADIQYF
>TRBJ2-3|TRBV20-1
CSARDGLAGSTTDTQYF
>TRBJ2-7|TRBV20-1
CSARDWRQGSYEQYF
>TRBJ1-4|TRBV4-3
CASSQDRGPDEKLFF
>TRBJ1-1|TRBV12-3/TRBV12-4
CASRLQGNTEAFF
>TRBJ2-5|TRBV20-1
CSAGSFGETQYF
>TRBJ1-6|TRBV4-2
CASSQDPAGNYNSPLHF
>TRBJ2-1|TRBV7-2
CASSLELGEQFF
>TRBJ1-2|TRBV9
CASSGPGRNYGYTF
>TRBJ2-5|TRBV6-1
CASSPLDRGLGETQYF
>TRBJ2-1|TRBV27
CASSSWGGTYNEQFF
>TRBJ2-1|TRBV7-7
CASSLEVAGEQFF
>TRBJ2-7|TRBV2
CASSLPDRGSYEQYF
>TRBJ2-7|TRBV27
CASSFRNRGGYEQYF
>TRBJ1-3|TRBV7-2
CASSLARTGPSGNTIYF
>TRBJ2-7|TRBV4-1
CASSQGPGRYAQYF
>TRBJ1-1|TRBV21-1
CASSKARGQGSSNTEAFF
>TRBJ2-5|TRBV3-1
CASSQGQVMGQETQYF
>TRBJ2-3|TRBV29-1
CSVEESWMDTQYF
>TRBJ1-5|TRBV9
CASSVAGGLGQPQHF
>TRBJ2-7|TRBV20-1
CSASWAGNSGRAKNYEQYF
>TRBJ2-5|TRBV6-5
CASSFHSGRKTQYF
>TRBJ1-5|TRBV28
CASSFLPILGQPQHF
>TRBJ2-5|TRBV6-5
CASTGRYQETQYF
>TRBJ1-1|TRBV4-1
CASSQDSWGTGDTEAFF
>TRBJ2-5|TRBV28
CASSPLYGTGLGETQYF
>TRBJ2-1|TRBV12-3/TRBV12-4
CASSRRTSGYNEQFF
>TRBJ1-1|TRBV7-6
CASSPNAGYDRSNTEAFF
>TRBJ2-7|TRBV7-9
CASSLETDSGSYEQYF
>TRBJ2-7|TRBV20-1
CSARRDASYEQYF
>TRBJ2-2|TRBV5-1
CASAGTGRTGELFF
>TRBJ2-5|TRBV10-3
CAIGEGARETQYF
>TRBJ2-7|TRBV4-2
CASSQSATGSYEQYF
>TRBJ2-7|TRBV29-1
CSADRGYEQYF
>TRBJ1-5|TRBV24-1
CATTEGVF
>TRBJ1-2|TRBV12-3/TRBV12-4
CASSFGAYGYTF
>TRBJ2-1|TRBV12-3/TRBV12-4
CASRTPLAGRSYNEQFF
>TRBJ2-1|TRBV20-1
CSARDPYETSVLWEQFF
>TRBJ2-1|TRBV5-1
CASSHSGRSYNEQFF